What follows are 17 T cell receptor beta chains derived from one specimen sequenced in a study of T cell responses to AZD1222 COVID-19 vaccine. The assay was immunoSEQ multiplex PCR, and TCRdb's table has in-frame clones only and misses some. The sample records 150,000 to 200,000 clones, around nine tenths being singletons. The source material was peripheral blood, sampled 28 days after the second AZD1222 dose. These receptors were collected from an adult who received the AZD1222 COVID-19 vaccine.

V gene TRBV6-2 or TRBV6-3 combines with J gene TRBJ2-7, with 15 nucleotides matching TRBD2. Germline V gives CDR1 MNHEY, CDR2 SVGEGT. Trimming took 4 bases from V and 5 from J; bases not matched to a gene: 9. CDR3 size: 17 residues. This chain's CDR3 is CASSFPRGTSGRNEQYF. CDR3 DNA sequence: TGTGCCAGCAGTTTTCCCCGAGGGACTAGCGGGAGGAACGAGCAGTACTTC.

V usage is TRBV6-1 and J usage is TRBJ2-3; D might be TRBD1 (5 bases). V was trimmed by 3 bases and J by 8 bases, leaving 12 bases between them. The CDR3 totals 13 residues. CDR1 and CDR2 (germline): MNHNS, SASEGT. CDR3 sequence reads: CASSESGRGTQYF. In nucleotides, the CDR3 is TGTGCCAGCAGTGAGTCAGGGCGAGGTACGCAGTATTTT.

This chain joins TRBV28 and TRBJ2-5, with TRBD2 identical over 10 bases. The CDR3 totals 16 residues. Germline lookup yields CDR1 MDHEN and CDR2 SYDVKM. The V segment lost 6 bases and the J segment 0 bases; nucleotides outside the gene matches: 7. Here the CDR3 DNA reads TGTGCCAGCAGAAGTATTACTAGCGGGGACCAAGAGACCCAGTACTTC. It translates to CASRSITSGDQETQYF.

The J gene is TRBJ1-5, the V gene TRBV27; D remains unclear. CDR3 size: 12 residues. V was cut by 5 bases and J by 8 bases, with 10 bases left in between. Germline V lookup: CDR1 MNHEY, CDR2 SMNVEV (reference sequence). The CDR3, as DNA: TGTGCCAGCAGTAACCCGGCAGAGCCCCAGCATTTT. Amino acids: CASSNPAEPQHF.

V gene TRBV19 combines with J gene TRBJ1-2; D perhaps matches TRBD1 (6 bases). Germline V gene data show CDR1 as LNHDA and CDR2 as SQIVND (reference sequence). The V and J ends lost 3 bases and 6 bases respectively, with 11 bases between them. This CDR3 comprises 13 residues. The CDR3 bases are TGTGCCAGTAGTATTCGGGCAGGGGATGGCTACACCTTC. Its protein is CASSIRAGDGYTF.

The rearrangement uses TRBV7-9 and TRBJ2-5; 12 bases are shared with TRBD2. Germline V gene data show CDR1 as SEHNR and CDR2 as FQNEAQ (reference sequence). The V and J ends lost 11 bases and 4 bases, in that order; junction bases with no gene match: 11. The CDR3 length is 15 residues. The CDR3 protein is CAGRTSGTTRETQYF. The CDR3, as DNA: TGTGCCGGAAGGACTAGCGGGACCACGAGAGAGACCCAGTACTTC.

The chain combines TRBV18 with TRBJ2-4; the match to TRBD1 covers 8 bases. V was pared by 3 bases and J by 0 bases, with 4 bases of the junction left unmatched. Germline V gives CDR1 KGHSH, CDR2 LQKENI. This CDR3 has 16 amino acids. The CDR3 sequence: CASSPGTGLAKNIQYF. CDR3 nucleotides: TGTGCCAGCTCACCCGGGACAGGTCTAGCCAAAAACATTCAGTACTTC.

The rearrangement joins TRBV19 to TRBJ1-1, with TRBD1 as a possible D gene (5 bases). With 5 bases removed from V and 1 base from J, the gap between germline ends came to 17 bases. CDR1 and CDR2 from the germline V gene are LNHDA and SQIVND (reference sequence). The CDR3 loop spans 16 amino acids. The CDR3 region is CASSARRGGRNTEAFF. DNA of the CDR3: TGTGCCAGTAGTGCCCGCCGGGGGGGGAGGAACACTGAAGCTTTCTTT.

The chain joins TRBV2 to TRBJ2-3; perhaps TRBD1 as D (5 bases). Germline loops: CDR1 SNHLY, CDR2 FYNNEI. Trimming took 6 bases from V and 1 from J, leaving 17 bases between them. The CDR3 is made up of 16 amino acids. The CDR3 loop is CASRGALGSGTDTQYF. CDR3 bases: TGTGCCAGCAGAGGGGCCCTAGGTTCGGGCACAGATACGCAGTATTTT.

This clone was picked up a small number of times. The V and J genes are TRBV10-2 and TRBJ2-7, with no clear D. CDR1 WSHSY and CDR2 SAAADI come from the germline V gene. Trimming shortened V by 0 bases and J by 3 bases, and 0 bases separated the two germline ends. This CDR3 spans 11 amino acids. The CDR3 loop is CASSESYEQYF. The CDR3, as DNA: TGCGCCAGCAGTGAGTCCTACGAGCAGTACTTC.

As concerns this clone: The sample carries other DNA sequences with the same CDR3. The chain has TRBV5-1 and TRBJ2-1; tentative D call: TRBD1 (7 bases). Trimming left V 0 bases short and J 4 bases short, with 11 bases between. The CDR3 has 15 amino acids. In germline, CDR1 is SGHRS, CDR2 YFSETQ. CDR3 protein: CASSLGQGGYNEQFF. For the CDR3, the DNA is TGCGCCAGCAGCTTGGGGCAGGGGGGTTACAATGAGCAGTTCTTC.

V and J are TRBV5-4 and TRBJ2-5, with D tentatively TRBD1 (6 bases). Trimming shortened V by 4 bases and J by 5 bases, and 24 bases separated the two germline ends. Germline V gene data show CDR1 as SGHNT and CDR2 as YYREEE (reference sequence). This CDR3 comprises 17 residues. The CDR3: CASSPSVRGGGGETQYF. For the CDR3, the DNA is TGTGCCAGCAGCCCCTCCGTTCGGGGTGGGGGCGGGGAGACCCAGTACTTC.

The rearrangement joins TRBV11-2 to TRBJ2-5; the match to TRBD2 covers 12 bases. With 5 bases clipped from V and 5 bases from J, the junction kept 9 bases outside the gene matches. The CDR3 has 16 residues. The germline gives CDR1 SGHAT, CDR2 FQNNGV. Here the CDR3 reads CASSPRRLAGVETQYF. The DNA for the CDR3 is TGTGCCAGCAGCCCGCGAAGACTAGCGGGAGTGGAGACCCAGTACTTC.

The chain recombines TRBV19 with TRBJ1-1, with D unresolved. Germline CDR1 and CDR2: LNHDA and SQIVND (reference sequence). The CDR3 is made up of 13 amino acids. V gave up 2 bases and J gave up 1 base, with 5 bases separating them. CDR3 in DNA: TGTGCCAGTAGTATAATAGAGAACACTGAAGCTTTCTTT. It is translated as CASSIIENTEAFF.

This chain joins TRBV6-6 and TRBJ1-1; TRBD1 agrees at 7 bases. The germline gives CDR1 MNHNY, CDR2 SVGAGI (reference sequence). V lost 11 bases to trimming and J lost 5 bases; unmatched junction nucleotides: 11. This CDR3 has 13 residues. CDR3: CASIDRVGTEAFF. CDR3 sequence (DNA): TGTGCCTCCATAGACAGGGTGGGTACTGAAGCTTTCTTT.

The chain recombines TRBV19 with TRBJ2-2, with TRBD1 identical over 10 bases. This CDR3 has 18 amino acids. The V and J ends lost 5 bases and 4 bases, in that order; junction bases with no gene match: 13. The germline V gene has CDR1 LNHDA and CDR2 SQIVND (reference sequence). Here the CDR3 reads CASSSRARDRGVTGELFF. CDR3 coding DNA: TGTGCCAGTAGTTCGAGGGCCCGGGACAGGGGTGTCACCGGGGAGCTGTTTTTT.

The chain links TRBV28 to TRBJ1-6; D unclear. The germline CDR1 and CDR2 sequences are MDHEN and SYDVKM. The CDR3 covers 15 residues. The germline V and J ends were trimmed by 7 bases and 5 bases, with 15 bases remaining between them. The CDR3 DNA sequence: TGTGCCAGCACCCTATTGGGGAATAATAATTCACCCCTCCACTTT. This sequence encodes CASTLLGNNNSPLHF.